This TCR beta chain was observed in a study of CD4 T cells in relation to SARS-CoV-2 and coronaviruses. As concerns this clone: Its antigen is undetermined.

The J segment lost 8 bases and the V segment lost 6 bases, leaving 6 bases of the junction unmatched. CDR3 length equals 14 residues. Germline values: CDR1 LGHNA, CDR2 YNFKEQ. Before the COVID-19 pandemic, during about 2011-2019, CD4+ T cells were taken from unexposed donors. Isolation of CD4+ T cells took place after approximately 10 days in culture. Assay used: immunoSEQ multiplex PCR; TCRdb lists only in-frame clones, some missing. The table includes roughly 28,000 clones, around 78% detected once. This receptor was identified in a human donor in good health. Sequencing input: CD4+ T cells from PBMCs, cultured in vitro. V is TRBV4-2 and J is TRBJ2-1; 11 bases match TRBD2. The CDR3 DNA is TGTGCCAGCAGTATAGCGGGAGGGGGCGATGAGCAGTTCTTC. It encodes CASSIAGGGDEQFF.